This T cell receptor beta chain was recorded in a study of cytomegalovirus exposure and HLA in healthy donors. Study results and limitations: Several of the most significant clusters were apparently associated with common viral pathogens in a later analysis.

PCR involved 60 Vbeta and 13 Jbeta primers. Assay used: immunoSEQ multiplex PCR; TCRdb lists only in-frame clones, some missing. The sample contains more than 85,000 clones, approximately 9% of which appear only once. The CDR3 sequence is 14 residues long. In germline, CDR1 is LNHDA, CDR2 SQIVND (reference sequence). V dropped 4 bases and J dropped 7; count of bases not matched to a gene: 6. The sample holds a few counts of this clone. The target antigen is unknown. V and J are TRBV19 and TRBJ2-2; the match to TRBD1 covers 7 bases. This receptor was taken from a man aged 50-60 years in good health and CMV-seropositive. Material: PBMCs. CDR3 DNA: TGTGCCAGTAGTACCGAGACAGGGTTCGGGGAGCTGTTTTTT. It translates to CASSTETGFGELFF.